These T cell receptor beta chains were read from a single sample in a study of cytomegalovirus exposure and HLA in healthy donors. Sequenced by immunoSEQ multiplex PCR; TCRdb stores in-frame clones only, minus some. The sample carries 200,000 to 250,000 clones, more than 75% recorded once. Material for sequencing was PBMCs. The receptors were sampled from a male donor in good health and CMV-seronegative. CDR3s leave out the opening cysteine and the closing phenylalanine or tryptophan. Rows give clone size only sometimes, using once, few, many, or a class for an expanded clone.

size | J | V | CDR3
NA | TRBJ2-5 | TRBV5-1 | ASSFTFQETQY
NA | TRBJ2-1 | TRBV19 | ASSMGRNEQF
NA | TRBJ1-4 | TRBV2 | ASSSVTPGDRKLF
NA | TRBJ2-7 | TRBV11-2 | ASSLSIAGISYEQY
NA | TRBJ2-3 | TRBV6-6 | ASKLVAAGRADTQY
NA | TRBJ2-1 | TRBV19 | ASSIWNRASYNEQF
NA | TRBJ2-5 | TRBV27 | ASSPFPKAGQY
NA | TRBJ1-2 | TRBV10-2 | ASTADRDGANYGYT
NA | TRBJ1-1 | TRBV27 | ASSPTGPEAF
NA | TRBJ2-1 | TRBV4-1 | ASSPSGRALYNEQF
NA | TRBJ2-7 | TRBV19 | ASSNLRAPYEQY
NA | TRBJ2-3 | TRBV6-1 | ASSLDRRSTDTQY
NA | TRBJ2-1 | TRBV19 | ASSRYSGGSSYNEQF
NA | TRBJ2-1 | TRBV5-5 | ASSFSGDRSYNEQF
NA | TRBJ2-7 | TRBV14 | ASSQRPGTGISIYEQY
NA | TRBJ1-1 | TRBV19 | ASSEVTAEAF
NA | TRBJ1-3 | TRBV5-5 | ASSLGGATGYSGNTIY
NA | TRBJ2-7 | TRBV7-9 | ASSFGREKNEQY
few | TRBJ1-1 | TRBV10-3 | AISEGTENTEAF
few | TRBJ2-2 | TRBV10-2 | ASSVPGQGLTGELF
NA | TRBJ2-1 | TRBV5-1 | ASSPGTSGTPNEQF
NA | TRBJ1-1 | TRBV27 | ASSSDREPTEAF
few | TRBJ1-1 | TRBV5-6 | ASSLANWGVKNTEAF
NA | TRBJ2-1 | TRBV10-2 | ASRPPGGESYNEQF
NA | TRBJ1-2 | TRBV5-8 | ASSLRDRSNYGYT
NA | TRBJ2-7 | TRBV6-5 | ASRPRGQVSEQY
NA | TRBJ2-3 | TRBV18 | ASSPPSVAGGDTQY
NA | TRBJ2-5 | TRBV5-4 | ASSLAGTGGETQY
NA | TRBJ2-7 | TRBV9 | ASSVEGAPWGSYEQY
NA | TRBJ2-7 | TRBV2 | ASILTGGTKNEQY
NA | TRBJ1-2 | TRBV7-9 | ASSITVGGYT
NA | TRBJ2-7 | TRBV25-1 | ASSLLAGGGEQY
NA | TRBJ2-1 | TRBV7-6 | ASSLYGGAYNEQF
NA | TRBJ1-4 | TRBV5-4 | ASSARGENEKLF
NA | TRBJ2-3 | TRBV27 | ASSLDSTSDTQY
NA | TRBJ2-1 | TRBV5-1 | ASSSIGQGRDEQF
NA | TRBJ2-7 | TRBV5-6 | ASSFWSGLYEQY
NA | TRBJ2-5 | TRBV2 | ASSDREGETQY
NA | TRBJ1-2 | TRBV9 | ASSVDAGNYGYT
once | TRBJ2-2 | TRBV4-2 | ASSQGLAVATGELF
NA | TRBJ2-1 | TRBV5-4 | ASSSMISGTAHNEQF
NA | TRBJ1-4 | TRBV9 | ASSETPTGYNEKLF
NA | TRBJ2-2 | TRBV25-1 | AAGVSTGELF
NA | TRBJ1-1 | TRBV6-5 | ASSLREENTEAF